This record looks at one T cell receptor beta chain sequence and its context. This sample was taken from a study of blood T cell repertoires in COVID-19. Turning to the study itself: Samples representing acute and convalescent COVID-19 were sourced from the United States, Italy and Spain. Sample material is recorded as cDNA or gDNA derived from T cells, B-cell-depleted T cells, or PBMCs.

Original data processing: For nucleated cells, counts were estimated from reference gene primer amplification. Assay used: immunoSEQ multiplex PCR; TCRdb lists only in-frame clones, some missing. V and J calls and clone size come straight from that table; D and trimming were deduced from the DNA. The sample yields roughly 100,000 clones, 70% to 80% seen once. This sequence was found in a man in his 60s with active or convalescent COVID-19. Sequencing was done on a sample of peripheral blood.

CDR3 coding DNA: TGTGCCAGCAGCCAACTTGGAGAGGAGACCCAGTACTTC. Protein sequence: CASSQLGEETQYF. The J gene is TRBJ2-5, the V gene TRBV14; the D is unclear. The CDR3 totals 13 residues. V lost 2 bases, J lost 5 bases, and 9 bases lay in between. The germline V gene has CDR1 SGHDN and CDR2 FVKESK.